The rows below give T cell receptor beta chains drawn from one sample of a study of T-cell memory formation after mild COVID-19. TCRdb used MiXCR to reprocess the 5' RACE reads, holding one entry per CDR3 protein. The sample has some 320,000 distinct CDR3 sequences, more than 15% seen once. Sequencing was done on a sample of PBMCs or a T cell subset sorted from them (not recorded which). The source is a man younger than 30 who had mild COVID-19 (a few samples of this study predate the infection). Cell type and time point are not known. Both conserved end residues are part of each CDR3. The D gene is left open where the match is weak. Clone size, where shown, is once, few, many, or a class for clones that have expanded.

v_call,clone_size,j_call,d_call,cdr3_aa,cdr3_nt
TRBV4-3,-,TRBJ2-3,TRBD2,CASSQVRAGGDTQYF,TGCGCCAGCAGCCAAGTTCGGGCGGGGGGTGATACGCAGTATTTT
TRBV7-2,-,TRBJ2-4,-,CASSLRGPLAKNIQYF,TGTGCCAGCAGCTTAAGGGGACCGCTAGCCAAAAACATTCAGTACTTC
TRBV6-1,few,TRBJ2-1,TRBD2,CASSVSRGGSSYNEQFF,TGTGCCAGCAGTGTGTCGCGGGGGGGTAGCTCCTACAATGAGCAGTTCTTC
TRBV28,-,TRBJ1-2,-,CASSLPRTRNYGYTF,TGTGCCAGCAGCCTACCCCGGACGAGGAACTATGGCTACACCTTC
TRBV4-3,few,TRBJ2-3,-,CASSQDLQRGTDTQYF,-
TRBV12-3/TRBV12-4,many,TRBJ2-2,TRBD2,CASSFGLAGNTGELFF,TGTGCCAGCAGTTTTGGGCTAGCGGGGAACACCGGGGAGCTGTTTTTT
TRBV4-3,few,TRBJ1-2,-,CASSQAVGRDNYGYTF,TGCGCCAGCAGCCAAGCTGTTGGGAGGGACAACTATGGCTACACCTTC
TRBV6-5,-,TRBJ1-6,-,CASSYSYSSSPLHF,TGTGCCAGCAGTTACTCGTACAGTTCCTCACCCCTCCACTTT
TRBV7-3,few,TRBJ2-3,-,CASSLIGLADTQYF,TGTGCCAGCAGCTTAATTGGGTTGGCAGATACGCAGTATTTT
TRBV10-2,few,TRBJ1-5,TRBD1,CASRTGVGGNQPQHF,TGCGCCAGCAGAACAGGGGTTGGAGGCAATCAGCCCCAGCATTTT
TRBV5-4,few,TRBJ2-3,-,CASSARNTDTQYF,TGTGCCAGCAGCGCCAGGAACACAGATACGCAGTATTTT
TRBV29-1,few,TRBJ2-5,-,CSVEESYQETQYF,TGCAGCGTTGAAGAGTCGTACCAAGAGACCCAGTACTTC
TRBV27,-,TRBJ1-2,-,CASSFRSDPANYGYTF,TGTGCCAGCAGTTTCCGGTCGGACCCAGCTAACTATGGCTACACCTTC
TRBV7-9,few,TRBJ2-3,-,CASSPTLHSTDTQYF,TGTGCCAGCAGCCCGACCCTGCACAGCACAGATACGCAGTATTTT
TRBV12-3/TRBV12-4,few,TRBJ2-5,-,CASSLKRRGQETQYF,TGTGCCAGCAGTTTGAAGCGGCGCGGACAAGAGACCCAGTACTTC
TRBV28,-,TRBJ1-2,-,CASSPLPQGNYGYTF,TGTGCCAGCAGTCCCCTCCCGCAGGGCAACTATGGCTACACCTTC
TRBV7-2,many,TRBJ1-1,-,CASSLWRGNTEAFF,TGTGCCAGCAGCTTATGGCGGGGGAACACTGAAGCTTTCTTT
TRBV5-1,-,TRBJ2-5,TRBD1,CASSGEGTGEETQYF,TGCGCCAGCAGCGGGGAAGGGACAGGGGAAGAGACCCAGTACTTC
TRBV6-2/TRBV6-3,few,TRBJ2-5,-,CASSYPEGVQETQYF,TGTGCCAGCAGTTACCCCGAGGGGGTACAAGAGACCCAGTACTTC
TRBV5-1,many,TRBJ1-1,-,CASSSISRNTEAFF,TGCGCCAGCAGCTCGATATCCAGGAACACTGAAGCTTTCTTT
TRBV18,-,TRBJ2-3,TRBD1,CASSPLGTGRSTDTQYF,TGTGCCAGCTCACCCCTCGGGACAGGCCGGAGCACAGATACGCAGTATTTT
TRBV20-1,-,TRBJ2-3,TRBD2,CSASGTSRADTQYF,TGCAGTGCTAGTGGGACTAGTAGGGCAGATACGCAGTATTTT
TRBV29-1,-,TRBJ2-1,-,CSVGQVGGEQFF,TGCAGCGTTGGGCAGGTCGGGGGTGAGCAGTTCTTC
TRBV18,few,TRBJ1-1,-,CASSPGRMIMGTEAFF,TGTGCCAGCTCACCAGGACGGATGATTATGGGCACTGAAGCTTTCTTT
TRBV6-5,few,TRBJ2-1,-,CASGAVSYNEQFF,TGTGCCAGCGGGGCAGTCTCCTACAATGAGCAGTTCTTC
TRBV20-1,-,TRBJ1-6,-,CSVAGQDLYSPLHF,TGCAGTGTTGCGGGCCAGGACCTCTATTCACCCCTCCACTTT
TRBV21-1,many,TRBJ2-7,-,CATLWYEQYF,TGTGCCACCCTTTGGTACGAGCAGTACTTC
TRBV2,few,TRBJ2-1,TRBD2,CASGWTSYNEQFF,TGTGCCAGCGGATGGACTAGCTACAATGAGCAGTTCTTC
TRBV10-3,few,TRBJ2-6,TRBD1,CAMGQGGAGANVLTF,TGTGCCATGGGACAGGGAGGGGCAGGGGCCAACGTCCTGACTTTC
TRBV19,-,TRBJ2-7,TRBD1,CATGQGNSYEQYF,TGTGCCACCGGACAGGGGAACTCCTACGAGCAGTACTTC
TRBV12-3/TRBV12-4,-,TRBJ1-3,-,CASSWVEPLGSGNTIYF,TGTGCCAGCAGTTGGGTGGAGCCCCTAGGGTCTGGAAACACCATATATTTT
TRBV10-3,few,TRBJ2-5,-,CAIRRGLQETQYF,TGTGCCATCAGGAGGGGACTGCAAGAGACCCAGTACTTC
TRBV9,-,TRBJ1-1,-,CASSPFDGGSTEAFF,TGTGCCAGCAGCCCTTTTGATGGGGGGAGCACTGAAGCTTTCTTT
TRBV7-6,-,TRBJ2-3,TRBD1,CASSRQGVGTDTQYF,TGTGCCAGCAGCCGACAGGGGGTGGGTACAGATACGCAGTATTTT
TRBV6-2/TRBV6-3,-,TRBJ2-2,-,CASSYSARGGGELFF,TGTGCCAGCAGTTACTCAGCCAGGGGTGGCGGGGAGCTGTTTTTT
TRBV12-3/TRBV12-4,few,TRBJ2-3,-,CASSFGQGGDTQYF,TGTGCCAGCAGTTTCGGCCAGGGGGGTGATACGCAGTATTTT
TRBV10-3,-,TRBJ2-3,TRBD2,CASGLAGEDTQYF,TGTGCCAGTGGACTAGCGGGCGAAGATACGCAGTATTTT
TRBV29-1,few,TRBJ2-1,TRBD2,CSVPLKTEAGVLYNEQFF,TGCAGCGTTCCCCTAAAGACTGAAGCGGGGGTACTCTACAATGAGCAGTTCTTC
TRBV4-3,many,TRBJ2-5,TRBD2,CASSQAGGAGETQYF,TGCGCCAGCAGCCAAGCCGGGGGGGCCGGTGAGACCCAGTACTTC
TRBV29-1,-,TRBJ2-4,TRBD1,CSVGGETGGMRF,TGCAGCGTTGGGGGGGAGACAGGGGGCATGCGCTTC
TRBV5-1,many,TRBJ2-3,-,CASSRTGPGAADTQYF,TGCGCCAGCAGCAGAACGGGCCCCGGGGCGGCAGATACGCAGTATTTT
TRBV9,many,TRBJ2-3,-,CASSVAAGITDTQYF,TGTGCCAGCAGCGTAGCCGCGGGAATCACAGATACGCAGTATTTT
TRBV5-6,-,TRBJ2-3,-,CASSPERRGPSTDTQYF,TGTGCCAGCAGCCCGGAGCGGCGGGGGCCATCCACAGATACGCAGTATTTT
TRBV5-1,-,TRBJ2-2,-,CASSFVGALELFF,TGCGCCAGCAGCTTCGTGGGGGCCCTCGAGCTGTTTTTT
TRBV5-1,many,TRBJ2-2,-,CASSLGRATGELFF,TGCGCCAGCAGCTTGGGCAGGGCAACGGGGGAGCTGTTTTTT
TRBV5-1,few,TRBJ1-4,TRBD1,CASSEWTGGNEKLFF,TGCGCCAGCAGCGAATGGACAGGGGGAAATGAAAAACTGTTTTTT
TRBV7-9,-,TRBJ1-4,-,CASRGTGGEKLFF,TGTGCCAGCAGAGGGACTGGTGGTGAAAAACTGTTTTTT
TRBV9,few,TRBJ1-1,-,CASSVEPGATEAFF,TGTGCCAGCAGCGTAGAACCGGGGGCAACTGAAGCTTTCTTT
TRBV12-3/TRBV12-4,-,TRBJ2-2,-,CASSAQGQGTGELFF,TGTGCCAGCAGCGCTCAGGGGCAGGGAACCGGGGAGCTGTTTTTT
TRBV5-1,-,TRBJ2-1,-,CASSNFLGVGDEQFF,TGCGCCAGCAGCAATTTTCTCGGGGTTGGCGATGAGCAGTTCTTC
TRBV15,few,TRBJ2-3,-,CATSREISGGTDTQYF,TGTGCCACCAGCAGAGAGATTAGCGGAGGCACAGATACGCAGTATTTT
TRBV6-2/TRBV6-3,-,TRBJ2-5,-,CASGYQETQYF,TGTGCCAGCGGATACCAAGAGACCCAGTACTTC
TRBV4-1,few,TRBJ2-7,TRBD2,CASRQGTRGLADEQYF,TGCGCCAGCAGGCAAGGAACTCGGGGACTAGCTGACGAGCAGTACTTC
TRBV7-9,-,TRBJ2-1,-,CASSARGNEQFF,TGTGCCAGCAGCGCCCGGGGGAATGAGCAGTTCTTC
TRBV7-9,few,TRBJ2-5,-,CASSLKLQETQYF,TGTGCCAGCAGCTTAAAGCTCCAAGAGACCCAGTACTTC
TRBV4-1,many,TRBJ2-3,-,CASSQELNAPWGTQYF,TGCGCCAGCAGCCAAGAGCTGAACGCCCCCTGGGGTACGCAGTATTTT
TRBV7-9,few,TRBJ2-2,TRBD2,CASSSRTERGYTGELFF,TGTGCCAGCAGCTCCCGGACCGAGCGGGGATACACCGGGGAGCTGTTTTTT
TRBV5-1,-,TRBJ2-3,-,CASSLDSGENTQYF,TGCGCCAGCAGCCTTGATTCGGGGGAGAATACGCAGTATTTT
TRBV7-8,few,TRBJ2-6,-,CASSLTQVLSGANVLTF,TGTGCCAGCAGCTTAACTCAGGTCCTTTCTGGGGCCAACGTCCTGACTTTC
TRBV6-5,many,TRBJ2-2,TRBD2,CASSPAGANTGELFF,TGTGCCAGCAGCCCCGCGGGGGCGAACACCGGGGAGCTGTTTTTT